Below are 15 T cell receptor beta chains sequenced from a single sample in a study of T cells in Graves' hyperthyroidism and ophthalmopathy (dated by TCRdb to between 2018 and 2021). Libraries were constructed by multiplex PCR. Sequencing took place on an Illumina HiSeq 2000. TCR beta CDR3 regions were amplified from RNA transcripts. The first round of RT-PCR for the TCR CDR3 was performed with the HTBI primer set and the Qiagen OneStep RT-PCR kit. TCRdb reprocessing: public reads trimmed at Q25 with fastp, clones called with MiXCR, in-frame beta chains kept. Identical CDR3 protein sequences are pooled into one entry, listed with their most common genes and DNA. The sample includes about 200,000 distinct CDR3 sequences, with about 16% observed a single time. The ten top clones hold about two fifths of the sample. The sample consisted of blood. These TCRs come from a middle-aged man with Graves' hyperthyroidism.

CDR3 bases: TGTGCCAGCTCACCACAGAGTATACGCTCTGGCACCGGGGAGCTGTTTTTT. This sequence encodes CASSPQSIRSGTGELFF. This sequence joins TRBV18 and TRBJ2-2; D gene ambiguous. The V end was cut by 1 base, the J end by 4 bases, with 16 bases between. This CDR3 comprises 17 residues. CDR1 is KGHSH, CDR2 LQKENI, per germline.

The sample holds many counts of this clonotype. V usage is TRBV28 and J usage is TRBJ2-7, with D possibly TRBD1 on 6 matching bases. Trimming cost V 1 base and J 4 bases, with 11 bases left between them. From germline, CDR1 is MDHEN and CDR2 SYDVKM. The CDR3 consists of 14 residues. CDR3 in DNA: TGTGCCAGCAGTTTATCCAGGGGCCCGTACGAGCAGTACTTC. Amino acid sequence: CASSLSRGPYEQYF.

There are many counts of this clonotype. This chain connects TRBV28 to TRBJ2-5; D is unresolved. The germline CDR1 and CDR2 sequences are MDHEN and SYDVKM. This CDR3 comprises 12 residues. Deletions cut 7 bases from V and 5 bases from J, with 11 bases between. The CDR3 sequence is CASTQAWETQYF. The CDR3 DNA is TGTGCCAGCACCCAGGCCTGGGAGACCCAGTACTTC. Drawing the rest from reference TRBV28 and TRBJ2-5, the complete variable domain is DVKVTQSSRYLVKRTGEKVFLECVQDMDHENMFWYRQDPGLGLRLIYFSYDVKMKEKGDIPEGYSVSREKKERFSLILESASTNQTSMYLCASTQAWETQYFGPGTRLLVL.

The rearrangement links TRBV7-3 to TRBJ1-2; tentatively, D is TRBD1 (5 bases). Germline CDR1 is SGHTA and CDR2 is FQGTGA. V lost 6 bases and J 7 bases, leaving 15 bases between the germline ends. The CDR3 totals 13 residues. The CDR3 coding sequence is TGTGCCAGCAGTCCCCGCGGGGGGGGTGGCTACACCTTC. This gives the protein CASSPRGGGGYTF.

This clonotype was observed many times. The V gene is TRBV7-9, the J gene TRBJ1-6; 8 nucleotides match TRBD1. Looked up from germline, CDR1 is SEHNR and CDR2 is FQNEAQ (reference sequence). Germline trimming cut 3 bases from V and 6 bases from J; bases unmatched to any gene: 7. This CDR3 is built from 16 residues. CDR3 sequence: CASSLGPGGGNSPLHF. The CDR3 nucleotides read TGTGCCAGCAGCTTGGGACCAGGGGGCGGTAATTCACCCCTCCACTTT.

The chain couples TRBV4-3 to TRBJ1-2; D gene ambiguous. The germline gives CDR1 LGHNA, CDR2 YSLEER. V lost 1 base and J lost 8, with 11 bases in between. The CDR3 extends over 13 amino acids. The CDR3 sequence: CASSQVEGIGYTF. CDR3 in DNA: TGCGCCAGCAGCCAAGTGGAGGGTATCGGCTACACCTTC.

This clonotype was detected only a few times. This chain uses TRBV10-3 with TRBJ2-7; tentatively, D is TRBD2 (6 bases). Germline CDR1 ENHRY, CDR2 SYGVKD. Trimming removed 1 base at V and 2 bases at J, with 12 bases between. The CDR3 consists of 15 residues. CDR3 DNA: TGTGCCATCAGTGAGTGGGGGTCGGGAGCCTACGAGCAGTACTTC. Encoded protein: CAISEWGSGAYEQYF.

This clonotype was recorded at least ten times. This chain uses TRBV11-2 with TRBJ2-3; D unclear. This CDR3 spans 15 amino acids. Trimming removed 2 bases at V and 3 bases at J, with 12 bases between. Germline V gives CDR1 SGHAT, CDR2 FQNNGV. CDR3 protein: CASSLLSRATDTQYF. DNA of the CDR3: TGTGCCAGCAGCTTATTATCTAGGGCAACAGATACGCAGTATTTT.

This clonotype was seen repeatedly, ten times or more. In nucleotides, the CDR3 is TGTGCCAGCAGCCCTCAGACAGGGCCAGATACGCAGTATTTT. This translates into CASSPQTGPDTQYF. V gene TRBV3-1 combines with J gene TRBJ2-3; 7 bases map to TRBD1. There are 14 residues in the CDR3. With 4 bases clipped from V and 4 bases from J, the junction kept 5 bases outside the gene matches. Germline values: CDR1 LGHDT, CDR2 YNNKEL (reference sequence).

This clonotype was counted ten times or more. The chain recombines TRBV5-5 with TRBJ2-1, with TRBD1 as a possible D gene (6 bases). Trimming stripped 1 base from V and 5 bases from J, with 10 bases between. Germline V CDR1 and CDR2: SGHKS, YYEKEE (reference sequence). This CDR3 comprises 14 residues. The CDR3 DNA is TGTGCCAGCAGCTTGTTTGGACAGAACAATGAGCAGTTCTTC. It translates to CASSLFGQNNEQFF. Together with reference TRBV5-5 and TRBJ2-1, the CDR3 gives the full variable domain: DAGVTQSPTHLIKTRGQQVTLRCSPISGHKSVSWYQQVLGQGPQFIFQYYEKEERGRGNFPDRFSARQFPNYSSELNVNALLLGDSALYLCASSLFGQNNEQFFGPGTRLTVL.

This clonotype has ten or more counts. This chain connects TRBV6-1 to TRBJ1-3; 7 bases line up with TRBD1. J lost 0 bases, V lost 5 bases, and 4 bases had no gene match. CDR1 and CDR2 (germline): MNHNS, SASEGT. The CDR3 runs 15 residues. Here the CDR3 reads CASSTTGFSGNTIYF. In nucleotides, the CDR3 is TGTGCCAGCAGTACGACAGGGTTCTCTGGAAACACCATATATTTT.

Ten or more counts support this clonotype. The chain couples TRBV7-3 to TRBJ2-3; D is perhaps TRBD1 (5 bases). Trimming took 2 bases from V and 3 from J, leaving 9 bases between them. The CDR3 sequence is 14 residues long. In germline, CDR1 is SGHTA, CDR2 FQGTGA. In nucleotides, the CDR3 is TGTGCCAGCAGCTTATTCCCAGGGACAGATACGCAGTATTTT. It translates to CASSLFPGTDTQYF.

This clonotype was seen repeatedly, ten times or more. The CDR3 bases are TGTGCCAGCAGTGAAGCAGAAACAGGGAACTATGGCTACACCTTC. As protein: CASSEAETGNYGYTF. The V call is TRBV2, the J call TRBJ1-2; D might be TRBD1 (6 bases). This CDR3 comprises 15 residues. Germline V lookup: CDR1 SNHLY, CDR2 FYNNEI. V was shortened by 0 bases and J by 2 bases, with 10 bases between the two germline ends.

This clonotype was counted at least ten times. DNA of the CDR3: TGTGCCAGCCACTCGGGGGGGGGGCCGAACAATGAGCAGTTCTTC. The encoded protein is CASHSGGGPNNEQFF. The V and J genes are TRBV7-6 and TRBJ2-1, with 8 bases matching TRBD2. Germline V gene data show CDR1 as SGHVS and CDR2 as FNYEAQ. Trimming removed 8 bases from V and 5 bases from J; junction bases left unmatched: 11. This CDR3 has 15 residues.

CDR3 coding DNA: TGTGCCACCAGCAGAGACTGGGACAGGGGTGAGCAGTTCTTC. Its translation is CATSRDWDRGEQFF. This sequence joins TRBV15 and TRBJ2-1; 10 bases are a match to TRBD1. The CDR3 length is 14 residues. V was pared by 0 bases and J by 9 bases, with 2 bases of the junction left unmatched. Germline CDR1 LNHNV, CDR2 YYDKDF (reference sequence).